These 6 T cell receptor beta chains share one sample of origin, sequenced in a study of human T cells and chemical hapten exposure. As for time point: pre-sensitization, week 0. Treatment reported: therapeutic diphenylcyclopropenone sensitization with weekly scalp DPC. TCRdb processed the RACE reads anew with MiXCR; each CDR3 protein has one entry. The sample contains over 85,000 distinct CDR3 sequences, approximately 11% of which appear only once. The sequencing here drew on whole blood, taken in connection with sensitization to the hapten diphenylcyclopropenone (DPC). All receptors derive from a woman aged 60-75 years with alopecia areata. Some clones in this sample may be carry-over from other donors' samples.

The rearrangement uses TRBV19 and TRBJ1-2, with a tentative D call TRBD1 (5 bases). Germline CDR1 LNHDA, CDR2 SQIVND (reference sequence). The CDR3 totals 15 residues. Trimming pared 8 bases from V and 4 bases from J, leaving 20 bases between. CDR3 DNA: TGTGCCAGTCGGATGGGACGGACTGTCATCTATGGCTACACCTTC. This codes for CASRMGRTVIYGYTF.

J is TRBJ1-4 and V is TRBV20-1; TRBD1 aligns across 7 bases. The germline CDR1 and CDR2 sequences are DFQATT and SNEGSKA (reference sequence). CDR3 length equals 12 residues. With V trimmed by 5 bases and J by 8 bases, 5 bases remained unmatched. The CDR3 DNA is TGCAGTGCTCCCCGGGACAGAGAAAAACTGTTTTTT. It is translated as CSAPRDREKLFF.

This clonotype was recorded at least ten times. The V call is TRBV30, the J call TRBJ2-1, with a possible D match to TRBD2 (6 bases). The CDR3 is made up of 11 amino acids. CDR1 and CDR2 from the germline V gene are GTSNPN and SVGIG (reference sequence). The V and J ends lost 8 bases and 10 bases respectively, with 15 bases between them. The CDR3 protein is CAHRRLAEQFF. CDR3 bases: TGTGCCCACCGGCGGCTAGCGGAGCAGTTCTTC.

The genes are TRBV27 and TRBJ1-6; TRBD1 is a possible D gene (5 bases). This CDR3 has 15 residues. Germline values: CDR1 MNHEY, CDR2 SMNVEV (reference sequence). V was clipped by 0 bases and J by 8 bases, with 11 bases between them. CDR3: CASSLSGPRDSPLHF. Here the CDR3 DNA reads TGTGCCAGCAGTTTATCCGGACCCAGGGATTCACCCCTCCACTTT.

This clonotype came up a few times. The V gene is TRBV11-1, the J gene TRBJ2-1; 10 bases are shared with TRBD1. This CDR3 has 15 amino acids. The germline V gene encodes CDR1 SGHAT and CDR2 FQDESV (reference sequence). Losses at the gene ends were 6 bases for V and 8 bases for J; bases not matched to a gene: 10. The CDR3 nucleotides read TGTGCCAGCAGTTACCCGGGACAGGGGAGCTATGAGCAGTTCTTC. Amino acid sequence: CASSYPGQGSYEQFF. The entire variable domain, with the rest obtained from reference TRBV11-1 and TRBJ2-1, is as follows: EAEVAQSPRYKITEKSQAVAFWCDPISGHATLYWYRQILGQGPELLVQFQDESVVDDSQLPKDRFSAERLKGVDSTLKIQPAELGDSAMYLCASSYPGQGSYEQFFGPGTRLTVL.

Ten or more counts support this clonotype. J is TRBJ1-2 and V is TRBV12-3 or TRBV12-4; no reliable D call. The CDR3 consists of 13 residues. V was clipped by 7 bases and J by 8 bases, with 17 bases between them. CDR3 loop: CASTPDGRRGYTF. DNA of the CDR3: TGTGCCAGCACCCCAGACGGCAGAAGGGGCTACACCTTC.